This T cell receptor (beta chain) was profiled in a study of cytomegalovirus exposure and HLA in healthy donors. About the research overall: The 120 validation repertoires matched the 666 first-cohort repertoires in platform, a later analysis reported. The study's findings and limits: Overall, roughly 170 TCR beta chains were annotated as cytomegalovirus-associated. According to a subsequent analysis, TCR clusters from the first cohort were inclined to appear together in the 100 to 150 validation repertoires.

Turning to this clone: Its antigen is still unknown.

Profiling relied on immunoSEQ multiplex PCR, and the TCRdb table lists in-frame clones only, not all of them. The sample includes about 78,000 clones, about 96% of them seen just once. The CDR3 consists of 12 residues. Germline CDR1 is KGHSH and CDR2 is LQKENI. V lost 3 bases and J 8 bases, leaving 10 bases between the germline ends. The chain employs TRBV18 and TRBJ1-1, with a weak D call TRBD1 (6 bases). The specimen was PBMCs. This TCR derives from a man between 18 and 29 years old in good health and CMV-seropositive. For the CDR3, the DNA is TGTGCCAGCTCACCCAGCCAGGGGGAAGCTTTCTTT. It specifies CASSPSQGEAFF.